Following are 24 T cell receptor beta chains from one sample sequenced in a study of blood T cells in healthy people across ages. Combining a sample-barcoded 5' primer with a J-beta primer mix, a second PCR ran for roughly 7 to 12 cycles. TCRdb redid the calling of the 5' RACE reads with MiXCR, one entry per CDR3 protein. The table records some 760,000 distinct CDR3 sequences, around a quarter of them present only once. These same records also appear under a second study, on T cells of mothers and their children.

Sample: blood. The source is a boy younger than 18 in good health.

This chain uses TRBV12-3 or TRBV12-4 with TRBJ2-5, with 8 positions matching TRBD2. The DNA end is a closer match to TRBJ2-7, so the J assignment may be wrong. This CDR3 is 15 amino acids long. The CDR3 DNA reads TGTGCCAGCAGCCTACTAGCGGAAAATATCTACGAGCAGTACTTC. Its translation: CASSLLAENIYEQYF.

The CDR3 reads CSVELSGDYGYTF. The DNA of the CDR3 is TGCAGCGTTGAATTATCCGGCGACTATGGCTACACCTTC. This chain uses TRBV29-1 with TRBJ1-2; no clear D. The germline gives CDR1 SQVTM, CDR2 ANQGSEA. V gave up 2 bases and J gave up 3 bases, with 10 bases separating them. The CDR3 sequence is 13 residues long.

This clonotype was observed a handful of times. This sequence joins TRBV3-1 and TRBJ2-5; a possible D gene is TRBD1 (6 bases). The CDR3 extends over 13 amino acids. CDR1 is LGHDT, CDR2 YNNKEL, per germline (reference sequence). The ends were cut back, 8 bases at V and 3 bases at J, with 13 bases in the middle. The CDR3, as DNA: TGTGCCAGCGGTCGGGACACCAAAGAGACCCAGTACTTC. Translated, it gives CASGRDTKETQYF.

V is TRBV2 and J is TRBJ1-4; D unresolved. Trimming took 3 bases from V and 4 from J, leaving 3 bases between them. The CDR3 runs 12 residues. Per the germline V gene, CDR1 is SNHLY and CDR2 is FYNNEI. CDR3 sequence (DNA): TGTGCCAGCAGTGAGGGTAATGAAAAACTGTTTTTT. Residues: CASSEGNEKLFF. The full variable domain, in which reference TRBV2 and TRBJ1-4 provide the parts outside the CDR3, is EPEVTQTPSHQVTQMGQEVILRCVPISNHLYFYWYRQILGQKVEFLVSFYNNEISEKSEIFDDQFSVERPDGSNFTLKIRSTKLEDSAMYFCASSEGNEKLFFGSGTQLSVL.

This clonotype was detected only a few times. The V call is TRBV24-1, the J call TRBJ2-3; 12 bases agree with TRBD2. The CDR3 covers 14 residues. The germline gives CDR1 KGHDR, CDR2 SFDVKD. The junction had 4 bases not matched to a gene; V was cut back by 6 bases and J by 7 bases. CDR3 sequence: CATSPSGGAYTQYF. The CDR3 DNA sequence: TGTGCCACCAGTCCTAGCGGGGGGGCTTATACGCAGTATTTT.

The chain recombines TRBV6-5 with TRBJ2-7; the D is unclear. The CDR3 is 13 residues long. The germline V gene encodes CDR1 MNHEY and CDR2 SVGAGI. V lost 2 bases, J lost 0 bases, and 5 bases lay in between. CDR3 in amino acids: CASSYDPSYEQYF. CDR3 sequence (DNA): TGTGCCAGCAGTTACGACCCCTCCTACGAGCAGTACTTC.

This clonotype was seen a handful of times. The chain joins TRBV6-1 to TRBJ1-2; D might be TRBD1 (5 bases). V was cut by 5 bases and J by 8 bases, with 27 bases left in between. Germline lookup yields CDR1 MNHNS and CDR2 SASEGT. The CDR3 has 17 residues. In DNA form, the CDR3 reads TGTGCCAGCAGTCAACCGGATTACGGGACGGATCTCTCCGGCTACACCTTC. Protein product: CASSQPDYGTDLSGYTF.

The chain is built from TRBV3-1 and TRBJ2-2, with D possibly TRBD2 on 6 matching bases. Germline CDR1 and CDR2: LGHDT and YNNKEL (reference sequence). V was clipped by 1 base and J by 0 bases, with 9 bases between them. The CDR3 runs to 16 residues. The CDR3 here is CASSQGPGANTGELFF. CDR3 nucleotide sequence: TGTGCCAGCAGCCAAGGACCGGGGGCGAACACCGGGGAGCTGTTTTTT.

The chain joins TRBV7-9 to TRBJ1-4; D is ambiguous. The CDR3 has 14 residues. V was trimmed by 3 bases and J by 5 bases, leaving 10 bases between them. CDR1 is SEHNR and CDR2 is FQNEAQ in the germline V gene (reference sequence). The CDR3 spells CASSFSRKNEKLFF. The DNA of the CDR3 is TGTGCCAGCAGCTTTTCTCGGAAAAATGAAAAACTGTTTTTT.

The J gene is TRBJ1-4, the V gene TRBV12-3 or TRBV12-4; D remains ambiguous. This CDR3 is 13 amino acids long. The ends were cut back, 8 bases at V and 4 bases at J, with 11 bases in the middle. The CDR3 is CASSRRFNEKLFF. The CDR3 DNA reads TGTGCCAGCTCCCGAAGGTTTAATGAAAAACTGTTTTTT.

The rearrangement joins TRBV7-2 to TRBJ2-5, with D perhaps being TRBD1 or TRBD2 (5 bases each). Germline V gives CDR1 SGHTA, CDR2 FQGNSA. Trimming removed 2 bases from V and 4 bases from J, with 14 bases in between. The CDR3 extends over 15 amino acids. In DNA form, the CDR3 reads TGTGCCAGCAGCTTATATGGGGGTGGGCGAGAGACCCAGTACTTC. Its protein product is CASSLYGGGRETQYF.

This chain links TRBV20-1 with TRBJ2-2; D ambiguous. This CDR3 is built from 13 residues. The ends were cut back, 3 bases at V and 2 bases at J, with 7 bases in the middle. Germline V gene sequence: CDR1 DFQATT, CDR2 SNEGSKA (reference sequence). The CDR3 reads CSASVGNTGELFF. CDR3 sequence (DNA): TGCAGTGCTAGTGTTGGAAACACCGGGGAGCTGTTTTTT.

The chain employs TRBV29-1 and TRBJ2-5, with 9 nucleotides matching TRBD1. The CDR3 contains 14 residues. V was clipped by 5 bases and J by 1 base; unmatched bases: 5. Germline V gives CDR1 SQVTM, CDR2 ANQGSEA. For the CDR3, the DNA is TGCAGCGTTTATGACAGGGGGATCCAAGAGACCCAGTACTTC. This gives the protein CSVYDRGIQETQYF.

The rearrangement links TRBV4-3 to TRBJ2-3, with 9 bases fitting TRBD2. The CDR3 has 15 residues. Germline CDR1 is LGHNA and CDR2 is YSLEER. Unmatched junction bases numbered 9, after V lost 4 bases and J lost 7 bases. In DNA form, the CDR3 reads TGCGCCAGCAGCCGAACCGGGACTAGCCTACATACGCAGTATTTT. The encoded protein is CASSRTGTSLHTQYF.

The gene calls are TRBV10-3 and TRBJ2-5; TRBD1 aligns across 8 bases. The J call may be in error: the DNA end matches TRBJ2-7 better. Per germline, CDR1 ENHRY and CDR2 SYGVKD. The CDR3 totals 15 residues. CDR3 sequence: CAITILVQGAYEQYF. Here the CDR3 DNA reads TGTGCCATCACCATTCTGGTACAGGGGGCCTACGAGCAGTACTTC.

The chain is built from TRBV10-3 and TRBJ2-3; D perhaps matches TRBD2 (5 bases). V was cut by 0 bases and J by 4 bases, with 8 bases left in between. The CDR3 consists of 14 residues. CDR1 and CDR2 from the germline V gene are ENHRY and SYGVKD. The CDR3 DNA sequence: TGTGCCATCAGTGAGTCTTTGAGGGCAGATACGCAGTATTTT. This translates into CAISESLRADTQYF.

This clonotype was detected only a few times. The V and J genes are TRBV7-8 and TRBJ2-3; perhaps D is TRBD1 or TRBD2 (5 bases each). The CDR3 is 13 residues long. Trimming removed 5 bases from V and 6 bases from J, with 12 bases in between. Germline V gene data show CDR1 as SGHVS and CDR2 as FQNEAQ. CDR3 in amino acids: CASSPQGEDTQYF. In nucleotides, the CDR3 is TGTGCCAGCAGCCCCCAAGGGGAGGATACGCAGTATTTT.

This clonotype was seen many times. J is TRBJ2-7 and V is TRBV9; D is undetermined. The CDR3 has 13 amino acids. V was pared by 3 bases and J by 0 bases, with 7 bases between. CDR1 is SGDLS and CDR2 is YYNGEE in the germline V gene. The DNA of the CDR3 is TGTGCCAGCAGCGGTACCAGCTCCTACGAGCAGTACTTC. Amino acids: CASSGTSSYEQYF.

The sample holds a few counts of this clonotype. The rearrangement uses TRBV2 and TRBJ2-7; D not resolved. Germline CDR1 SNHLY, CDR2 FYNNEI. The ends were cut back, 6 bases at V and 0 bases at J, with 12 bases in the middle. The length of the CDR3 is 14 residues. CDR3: CASRDEFSSYEQYF. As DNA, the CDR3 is TGTGCCAGCAGGGATGAATTCAGCTCCTACGAGCAGTACTTC.

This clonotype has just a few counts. For the CDR3, the DNA is TGCAGCGTTGACAGGAACAATGAGCAGTTCTTC. Protein sequence: CSVDRNNEQFF. The chain recombines TRBV29-1 with TRBJ2-1; D gene ambiguous. Germline V lookup: CDR1 SQVTM, CDR2 ANQGSEA. CDR3 length: 11 amino acids. Trimming stripped 3 bases from V and 5 bases from J, with 5 bases between.

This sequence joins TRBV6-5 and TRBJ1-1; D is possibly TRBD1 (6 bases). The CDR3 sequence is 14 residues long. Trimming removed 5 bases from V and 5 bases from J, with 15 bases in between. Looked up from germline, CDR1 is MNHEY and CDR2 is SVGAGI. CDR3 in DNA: TGTGCCAGCAGTCAAAACGGGGGGCCGACTGAAGCTTTCTTT. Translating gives CASSQNGGPTEAFF.

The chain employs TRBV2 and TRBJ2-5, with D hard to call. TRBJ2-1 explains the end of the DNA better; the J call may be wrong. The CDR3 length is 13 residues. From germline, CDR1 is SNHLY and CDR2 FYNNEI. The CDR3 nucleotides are TGTGCCAGCAGTGAAGGACCATTCGGTGAGCAGTTCTTC. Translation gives CASSEGPFGEQFF.

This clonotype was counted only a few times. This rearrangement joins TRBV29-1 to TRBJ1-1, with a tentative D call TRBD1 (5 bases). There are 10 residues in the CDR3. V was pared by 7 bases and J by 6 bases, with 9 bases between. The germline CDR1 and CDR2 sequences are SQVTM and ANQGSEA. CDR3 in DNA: TGCAGCGCCGGGACGGCTGAAGCTTTCTTT. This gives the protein CSAGTAEAFF.

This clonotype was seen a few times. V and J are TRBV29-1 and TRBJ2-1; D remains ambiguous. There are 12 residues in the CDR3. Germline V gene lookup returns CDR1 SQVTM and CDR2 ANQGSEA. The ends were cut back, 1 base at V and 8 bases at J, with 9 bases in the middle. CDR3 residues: CSVEGLSYEQFF. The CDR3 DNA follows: TGCAGCGTTGAAGGGCTGTCGTATGAGCAGTTCTTC.